These 13 T cell receptor beta chains originate from one sample sequenced in a study of OX40 agonist ivuxolimab in advanced cancers. TCRdb's copy holds only in-frame clones and misses some; the assay was immunoSEQ multiplex PCR. The sample contains over 35,000 clones, about 86% of which appear only once. Here the sequenced sample was CD4+ or CD8+ T cells sorted from blood, taken in a trial of the OX40 agonist ivuxolimab. Receptors were obtained from an adult with an advanced solid tumor such as melanoma, head and neck, liver or kidney cancer.

This chain connects TRBV6-5 to TRBJ1-1; no firm D call. Germline V gene data show CDR1 as MNHEY and CDR2 as SVGAGI. V was cut by 6 bases and J by 6 bases, with 11 bases left in between. The CDR3 runs 12 residues. CDR3: CASSRTLSEAFF. DNA of the CDR3: TGTGCCAGCAGCCGAACTCTATCTGAAGCTTTCTTT.

V is TRBV4-3 and J is TRBJ1-1; no definite D call. The CDR3 is 13 amino acids. The germline CDR1 and CDR2 sequences are LGHNA and YSLEER. V lost 3 bases and J 1 base, leaving 6 bases between the germline ends. CDR3 DNA sequence: TGCGCCAGCAGCCATGGGGAGAACACTGAAGCTTTCTTT. It is translated as CASSHGENTEAFF.

The chain joins TRBV19 to TRBJ1-1; no reliable D call. Trimming took 4 bases from V and 5 from J, leaving 11 bases between them. The CDR3 length is 13 residues. Germline V lookup: CDR1 LNHDA, CDR2 SQIVND (reference sequence). This CDR3 is CASSTGAGTEAFF. CDR3 nucleotide sequence: TGTGCCAGTAGTACCGGAGCGGGGACTGAAGCTTTCTTT.

The chain combines TRBV5-5 with TRBJ1-1; no reliable D call. V lost 4 bases and J lost 1, with 11 bases in between. This CDR3 has 14 residues. Germline V gene data show CDR1 as SGHKS and CDR2 as YYEKEE (reference sequence). In nucleotides, the CDR3 is TGTGCCAGCAGCCCAGGACCAGGGAACACTGAAGCTTTCTTT. This gives the protein CASSPGPGNTEAFF.

In its sample, this clone was seen once. The chain recombines TRBV29-1 with TRBJ1-2, with a possible D match to TRBD1 (5 bases). The germline CDR1 and CDR2 sequences are SQVTM and ANQGSEA. The CDR3 has 14 residues. V was clipped by 5 bases and J by 4 bases, with 17 bases between them. DNA for the CDR3: TGCAGCGTTCCCAGACGCGACAGCGCCTATGGCTACACCTTC. Translated, it gives CSVPRRDSAYGYTF.

The chain uses TRBV19 and TRBJ2-1; D remains unclear. The CDR3 sequence is 13 residues long. The V end was cut by 10 bases, the J end by 4 bases, with 14 bases between. CDR1 is LNHDA, CDR2 SQIVND, per germline (reference sequence). DNA of the CDR3: TGTGCCACCTTGGACGTCGATTACAATGAGCAGTTCTTC. It is translated as CATLDVDYNEQFF.

This chain uses TRBV7-8 with TRBJ2-3, with a weak D call TRBD1 (6 bases). Trimming removed 5 bases from V and 1 base from J, with 13 bases in between. CDR1 and CDR2 from the germline V gene are SGHVS and FQNEAQ. The CDR3 length is 15 residues. The CDR3 sequence: CASSPARGGTDTQYF. CDR3 bases: TGTGCCAGCAGCCCCGCCAGGGGAGGCACAGATACGCAGTATTTT.

As for this clone: The identical CDR3 is also encoded by other nucleotide sequences in the sample. The chain combines TRBV9 with TRBJ1-1; D remains ambiguous. Germline CDR1 is SGDLS and CDR2 is YYNGEE. CDR3 size: 12 residues. Trimming removed 2 bases from V and 2 bases from J, with 4 bases in between. CDR3 bases: TGTGCCAGCAGCGTGGACAACACTGAAGCTTTCTTT. This gives the protein CASSVDNTEAFF.

J is TRBJ1-5 and V is TRBV27, with 9 bases identical to TRBD1. V gave up 3 bases and J gave up 7 bases; unmatched junction bases: 7. The CDR3 runs 15 residues. Germline V gene lookup returns CDR1 MNHEY and CDR2 SMNVEV (reference sequence). The CDR3 DNA reads TGTGCCAGCAGTTTGGGGGGACAGGGAGGGCAGCCCCAGCATTTT. It specifies CASSLGGQGGQPQHF.

The chain uses TRBV4-2 and TRBJ2-2; 7 nucleotides line up with TRBD2. The CDR3 has 17 amino acids. J was trimmed by 7 bases and V by 0 bases; bases with no gene match: 11. Germline loops: CDR1 LGHNA, CDR2 YNFKEQ. CDR3 loop: CASSQDDRLALSGELFF. CDR3 nucleotides: TGTGCCAGCAGCCAAGATGATAGACTAGCATTGAGCGGGGAGCTGTTTTTT.

This clone was seen a handful of times. The gene calls are TRBV7-8 and TRBJ1-1; D perhaps matches TRBD1 (5 bases). The CDR3 contains 13 residues. Germline lookup yields CDR1 SGHVS and CDR2 FQNEAQ. V lost 5 bases to trimming and J lost 5 bases, with 12 bases between them. The CDR3, as DNA: TGTGCCAGCAGCCCTGATGGGGGAACTGAAGCTTTCTTT. Translated, it gives CASSPDGGTEAFF.

Concerning this clone: At one of its ends the junction is not consistent with the germline gene, which may arise from a read error. The chain is built from TRBV7-4 and TRBJ2-7; D call uncertain. CDR3 size: 14 residues. The germline CDR1 and CDR2 sequences are SGHVT and SQSDAQ. The CDR3 is CQQLRFESSYEQYF. Written as DNA, the CDR3 is TGCCAGCAGCTTAGATTCGAGAGCTCCTACGAGCAGTACTTC.

This clone was recorded a few times. The chain is built from TRBV7-2 and TRBJ2-1; 14 bases map to TRBD2. Germline values: CDR1 SGHTA, CDR2 FQGNSA. Losses at the gene ends were 1 base for V and 5 bases for J; bases not matched to a gene: 4. CDR3 length: 17 residues. CDR3 sequence: CASSLGGLAGVDNEQFF. The CDR3 DNA sequence: TGTGCCAGCAGCTTAGGGGGACTAGCGGGGGTAGACAATGAGCAGTTCTTC.